These 10 T cell receptor beta chains came from one sample sequenced in a study of blood T cell repertoires in COVID-19. Method: immunoSEQ multiplex PCR; TCRdb's copy keeps in-frame clones and lacks some. The sample contains 200,000 to 300,000 clones, about 85% of which appear only once. Sequencing used peripheral blood. These receptors were collected from a man aged 60 to 69 with acute or convalescent COVID-19.

This sequence joins TRBV5-5 and TRBJ1-2; 7 bases fit TRBD1. The CDR3 covers 16 residues. With 2 bases clipped from V and 3 bases from J, the junction kept 10 bases outside the gene matches. CDR1 and CDR2 from the germline V gene are SGHKS and YYEKEE (reference sequence). CDR3 nucleotides: TGTGCCAGCAGCTTTACTTCAGGGGGGAAGGACTATGGCTACACCTTC. Protein sequence: CASSFTSGGKDYGYTF.

The rearrangement joins TRBV27 to TRBJ2-5; no clear D. Germline lookup yields CDR1 MNHEY and CDR2 SMNVEV (reference sequence). V was trimmed by 5 bases and J by 2 bases, leaving 12 bases between them. The CDR3 covers 14 residues. The CDR3 DNA is TGTGCCAGCAGTCCGTCGAGGCAGCAAGAGACCCAGTACTTC. Its translation is CASSPSRQQETQYF.

The V call is TRBV18, the J call TRBJ2-5; D possibly corresponds to TRBD2 (6 bases). Germline V gene sequence: CDR1 KGHSH, CDR2 LQKENI. This CDR3 has 17 amino acids. The V gene lost 1 base and the J gene lost 0 bases, with 15 bases spanning the gap. CDR3: CASSPRIPAGNQETQYF. The CDR3 bases are TGTGCCAGCTCACCACGAATTCCTGCGGGAAACCAAGAGACCCAGTACTTC. Looking up the rest from reference TRBV18 and TRBJ2-5 gives the full variable domain: NAGVMQNPRHLVRRRGQEARLRCSPMKGHSHVYWYRQLPEEGLKFMVYLQKENIIDESGMPKERFSAEFPKEGPSILRIQQVVRGDSAAYFCASSPRIPAGNQETQYFGPGTRLLVL.

This clone has a single count. The rearrangement links TRBV19 to TRBJ2-2, with 8 bases that match TRBD1. The V segment lost 4 bases and the J segment 3 bases; nucleotides outside the gene matches: 16. CDR3 length equals 19 residues. Germline V CDR1 and CDR2: LNHDA, SQIVND (reference sequence). The CDR3 loop reads CASSKTGAKVELDTGELFF. The CDR3 DNA sequence: TGTGCCAGTAGTAAGACAGGGGCGAAGGTGGAGTTGGACACCGGGGAGCTGTTTTTT.

CDR3 coding DNA: TGCGCCAGCAGTGTGTCCCCCAGCGCGGCCGAGCAGTACTTC. The encoded protein is CASSVSPSAAEQYF. The chain links TRBV10-2 to TRBJ2-7; D remains unclear. The ends were cut back, 4 bases at V and 6 bases at J, with 16 bases in the middle. The CDR3 sequence is 14 residues long. Germline V gives CDR1 WSHSY, CDR2 SAAADI.

This rearrangement joins TRBV11-1 to TRBJ2-7, with 8 bases fitting TRBD1. The germline V gene has CDR1 SGHAT and CDR2 FQDESV (reference sequence). The junction had 4 bases not matched to a gene; V was cut back by 4 bases and J by 2 bases. CDR3 length: 14 residues. The CDR3 DNA reads TGTGCCAGCAGCTGGGACAGGACTACCTACGAGCAGTACTTC. Translating gives CASSWDRTTYEQYF.

V and J are TRBV6-5 and TRBJ2-7; 10 nucleotides line up with TRBD1. Unmatched junction bases numbered 4, after V lost 2 bases and J lost 6 bases. Germline CDR1 MNHEY, CDR2 SVGAGI. This CDR3 contains 14 residues. The CDR3 spells CASSYRDRGGEQYF. The CDR3 region has the DNA TGTGCCAGCAGTTACCGGGACAGGGGTGGCGAGCAGTACTTC.

The rearrangement uses TRBV19 and TRBJ2-7, with TRBD1 matching 9 bases. Germline assignment: CDR1 LNHDA and CDR2 SQIVND (reference sequence). V was clipped by 2 bases and J by 1 base; unmatched bases: 3. The CDR3 contains 15 residues. CDR3 coding DNA: TGTGCCAGTAGTATATCGACAGGGGGGTCCTACGAGCAGTACTTC. Protein: CASSISTGGSYEQYF.

The chain has TRBV10-1 and TRBJ2-7; 8 nucleotides match TRBD2. Germline V gene sequence: CDR1 WNHNN, CDR2 SYGVQD (reference sequence). The J segment lost 3 bases and the V segment lost 3 bases, leaving 1 base of the junction unmatched. There are 13 residues in the CDR3. The CDR3 DNA sequence: TGCGCCAGCAGTGATCGGGAGGGCTACGAGCAGTACTTC. Protein product: CASSDREGYEQYF.

This chain uses TRBV20-1 with TRBJ2-7, with 10 bases lining up with TRBD1. The junction had 9 bases not matched to a gene; V was cut back by 3 bases and J by 4 bases. The CDR3 covers 15 residues. Germline V gene lookup returns CDR1 DFQATT and CDR2 SNEGSKA (reference sequence). The chain's CDR3 is CSASSPGQGTYEQYF. The CDR3 DNA sequence: TGCAGTGCTAGTTCCCCGGGACAGGGGACATACGAGCAGTACTTC.